The following is a TCR beta chain sequence with its context. Its antigen remains undetermined. No base qualities exist here, and no much larger clone lies one base off it. The immunoSEQ Assay was used to sequence TCRbeta CDR3 regions. After extraction, genomic DNA underwent amplification by bias-controlled multiplex PCR, followed by high-throughput sequencing. Processing in the source paper ran as follows. To quantify the absolute abundance of every unique TCRbeta CDR3 region, sequences were collapsed and filtered. Usable DNA was measured by amplifying reference genes present in all nucleated cells, and TCRbeta template counts were normalized to that usable DNA to estimate T cell fraction. Repertoire TCRs were annotated as SARS-CoV-2-specific when V gene, CDR3 amino acid sequence and J gene were exactly matched to a known reactive TCR set. MIRA supplied the reference SARS-CoV-2 TCR set, which was filtered for enrichment in COVID-19-positive ImmuneCODE repertoires so that public or cross-reactive TCRs were removed. Using the MIRA antigens, annotated TCRs were further analysed by specific ORF or by position within an ORF. Breadth was defined as the number of annotated unique rearrangements divided by the total number of unique productive rearrangements, and depth was defined as the summed frequency of the annotated unique rearrangements. Two-sided Wilcoxon rank-sum tests were applied when comparing TCR breadth between groups. Entries here come from immuneACCESS through TCRdb and include only in-frame sequences with V and J called. Some clones fail to appear in such tables; in the studies checked, an unresolved V gene covers under half of the shortfall, and the cause of the remainder is unknown. That table furnishes V, J and clone size, whereas the DNA furnished D and trimming. Counted in this sample were some 330,000 clones; 90% of them appeared once. The top ten clones comprise 4.5% to 5.5% of the sample.

These data come from a study of Ad26.COV2.S vaccination and SARS-CoV-2 variants (dated by TCRdb to the early 2020s). Background for the entire study: Vaccine-arm donors were drawn from COV1001, a multicentre, randomized, double-blind, placebo-controlled phase I-IIa trial of Ad26.COV2.S in healthy adults. Dosing of Ad26.COV2.S was intramuscular, at either 5x10^10 or 1x10^11 viral particles, delivered as one shot or as two shots spaced 56 days apart. The specificity and breadth of SARS-CoV-2-reactive T cell receptors after Ad26.COV2.S vaccination were assessed by TCRbeta repertoire sequencing. A total of approximately 32 samples were included in the TCR-sequenced set, comprising around 19 Ad26.COV2.S vaccine recipients, 5 placebo recipients and 8 SARS-CoV-2 convalescent individuals. Trial participants were randomized into five groups of five, in which low-dose or high-dose Ad26.COV2.S was given once or twice, or placebo was given on both occasions. Investigators remained blinded to trial group allocation during experiments and outcome assessment. Overall study outcomes, separate from this receptor: Spike-specific TCR breadth was higher in Ad26.COV2.S recipients than in placebo recipients (P = 0.0014). Comparable non-spike TCR breadth was observed between vaccine and placebo recipients, consistent with only spike being contained in the vaccine. Comparing responses between vaccine doses or regimens was not something the study was powered to do. It was noted by the authors that total T cell responses may have been underestimated by the TCR breadth and depth analyses. After vaccination, substantial breadth of spike-specific CD8+ and CD4+ T cell responses was reported.

Its CDR3 holds 16 amino acids, cysteine through phenylalanine. The only DNA kept is the CDR3, 48 bases in frame from the first base. V was cut back by 2 bases and J by 8 bases, leaving a gap of 19 bases between them. CDR1 and CDR2 (MNHEY, SVGAGI) derive from the germline V gene. Read against the paper, the sample's treatment or condition label means: approximately 18 received Ad26.COV2.S at low or high dose, single or two shots; about 5 received placebo; per-sample allocation not given. Repertoires of vaccine and placebo recipients were sequenced from samples collected on day 63 after the first injection. Cohort 1b enrolled 20 to 30 adults aged 18-55 years at a single site in Boston, USA, between 29 July and 7 August 2020. Ad26.COV2.S was a replication-incompetent adenovirus type 26 vector that expressed a prefusion-stabilized SARS-CoV-2 spike protein derived from the original Wuhan strain.

The starting material was peripheral blood, obtained in a trial of Ad26.COV2.S vaccine versus placebo. The sequence came from a person aged 18 to 59 who received the Ad26.COV2.S COVID-19 vaccine or a placebo. Recombination connected TRBV6-5 to TRBJ2-1; TRBD2 is perhaps the D gene, given 5 matching bases. The DNA is as follows: TGTGCCAGCAGTTACGCGCCCGGGATCGTCGGCGATGAGCAGTTCTTC. Its protein is CASSYAPGIVGDEQFF.